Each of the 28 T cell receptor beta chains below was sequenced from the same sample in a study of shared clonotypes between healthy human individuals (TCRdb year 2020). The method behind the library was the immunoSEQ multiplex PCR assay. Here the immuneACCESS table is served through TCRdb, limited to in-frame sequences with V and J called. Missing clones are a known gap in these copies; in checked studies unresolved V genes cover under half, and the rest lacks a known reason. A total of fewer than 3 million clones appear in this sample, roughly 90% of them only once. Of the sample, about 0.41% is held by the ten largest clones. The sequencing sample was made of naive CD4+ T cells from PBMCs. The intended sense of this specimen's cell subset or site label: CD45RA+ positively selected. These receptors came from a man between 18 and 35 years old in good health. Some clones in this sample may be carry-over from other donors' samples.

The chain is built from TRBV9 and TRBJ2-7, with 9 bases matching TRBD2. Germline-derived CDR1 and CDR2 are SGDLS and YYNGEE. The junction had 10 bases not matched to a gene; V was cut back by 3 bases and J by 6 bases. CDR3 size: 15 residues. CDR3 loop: CASSATIAGAGEQYF. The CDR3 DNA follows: TGTGCCAGCAGCGCAACAATAGCGGGAGCGGGCGAGCAGTACTTC.

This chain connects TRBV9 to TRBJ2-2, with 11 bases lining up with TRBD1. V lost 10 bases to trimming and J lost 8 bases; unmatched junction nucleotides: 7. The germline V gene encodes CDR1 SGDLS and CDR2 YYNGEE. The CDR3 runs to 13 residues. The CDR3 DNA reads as TGTGCCTCGCGGACAGGGGGCAAGGGGGAGCTGTTTTTT. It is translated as CASRTGGKGELFF.

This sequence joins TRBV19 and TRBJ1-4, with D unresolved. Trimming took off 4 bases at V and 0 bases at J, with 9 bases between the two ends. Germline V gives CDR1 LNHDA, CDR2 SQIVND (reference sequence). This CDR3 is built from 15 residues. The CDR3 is CASSSPGATNEKLFF. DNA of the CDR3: TGTGCCAGTAGTAGCCCCGGCGCAACTAATGAAAAACTGTTTTTT.

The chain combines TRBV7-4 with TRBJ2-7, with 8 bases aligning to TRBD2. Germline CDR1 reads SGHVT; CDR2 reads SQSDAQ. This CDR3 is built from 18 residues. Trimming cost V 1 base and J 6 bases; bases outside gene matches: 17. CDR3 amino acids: CASSLEWDEIAGRFEQYF. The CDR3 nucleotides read TGTGCCAGCAGCTTAGAATGGGACGAGATAGCGGGACGGTTCGAGCAGTACTTC.

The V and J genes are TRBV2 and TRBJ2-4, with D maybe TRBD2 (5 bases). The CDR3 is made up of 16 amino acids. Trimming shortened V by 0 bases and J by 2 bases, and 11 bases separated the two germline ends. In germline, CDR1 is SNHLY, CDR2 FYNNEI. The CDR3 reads CASSEALRRTKNIQYF. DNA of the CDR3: TGTGCCAGCAGTGAAGCGCTTCGGAGGACCAAAAACATTCAGTACTTC. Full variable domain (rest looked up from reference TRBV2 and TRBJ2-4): EPEVTQTPSHQVTQMGQEVILRCVPISNHLYFYWYRQILGQKVEFLVSFYNNEISEKSEIFDDQFSVERPDGSNFTLKIRSTKLEDSAMYFCASSEALRRTKNIQYFGAGTRLSVL.

This chain's CDR3 is CASSSTGGLDQPQHF. CDR3 DNA: TGTGCCAGCAGTTCAACAGGGGGCTTGGATCAGCCCCAGCATTTT. The chain has TRBV7-6 and TRBJ1-5; 9 nucleotides agree with TRBD1. The V gene's germline CDR1 is SGHVS and CDR2 FNYEAQ. Trimming took 6 bases from V and 5 from J; bases not matched to a gene: 8. This CDR3 region has 15 residues.

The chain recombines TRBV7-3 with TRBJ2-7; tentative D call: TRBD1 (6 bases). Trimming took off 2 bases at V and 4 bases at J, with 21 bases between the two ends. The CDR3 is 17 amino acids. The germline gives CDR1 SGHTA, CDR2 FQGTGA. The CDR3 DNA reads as TGTGCCAGCAGCTTATCTACAGGGAATCGCACTCTATACGAGCAGTACTTC. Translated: CASSLSTGNRTLYEQYF.

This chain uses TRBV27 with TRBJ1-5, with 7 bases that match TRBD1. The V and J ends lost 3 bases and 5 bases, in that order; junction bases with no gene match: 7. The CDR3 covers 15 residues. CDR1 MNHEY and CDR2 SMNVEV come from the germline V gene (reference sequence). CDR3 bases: TGTGCCAGCAGTTTTGGTACCAGGGGGGATCAGCCCCAGCATTTT. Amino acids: CASSFGTRGDQPQHF.

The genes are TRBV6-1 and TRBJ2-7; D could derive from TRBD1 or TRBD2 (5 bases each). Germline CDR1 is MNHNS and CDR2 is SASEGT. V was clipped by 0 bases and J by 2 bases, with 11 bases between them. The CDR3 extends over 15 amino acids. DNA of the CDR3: TGTGCCAGCAGTGAAGCGGCCGGGACCCCCTACGAGCAGTACTTC. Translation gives CASSEAAGTPYEQYF.

The CDR3 nucleotides are TGTGCCTGGAGGGGGGGGGCGCTTGGGGCCAACGTCCTGACTTTC. As protein: CAWRGGALGANVLTF. The chain links TRBV30 to TRBJ2-6, with TRBD2 as a possible D gene (7 bases). The V end lost 3 bases, the J end lost 3 bases, and 12 bases lay between the germline ends. The CDR3 consists of 15 residues. The germline CDR1 and CDR2 sequences are GTSNPN and SVGIG (reference sequence).

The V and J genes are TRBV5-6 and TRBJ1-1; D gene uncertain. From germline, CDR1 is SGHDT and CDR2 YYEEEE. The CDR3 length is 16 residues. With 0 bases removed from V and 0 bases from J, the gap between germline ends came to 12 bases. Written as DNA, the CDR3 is TGTGCCAGCAGCTTGGATGAGGGAAGGCTGAACACTGAAGCTTTCTTT. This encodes CASSLDEGRLNTEAFF.

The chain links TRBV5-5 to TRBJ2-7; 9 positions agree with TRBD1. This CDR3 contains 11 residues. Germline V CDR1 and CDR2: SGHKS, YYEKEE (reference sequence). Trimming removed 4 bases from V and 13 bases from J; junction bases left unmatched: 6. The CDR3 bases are TGTGCCAGCAGCACCTGGGACAGGGACTACTTC. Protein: CASSTWDRDYF.

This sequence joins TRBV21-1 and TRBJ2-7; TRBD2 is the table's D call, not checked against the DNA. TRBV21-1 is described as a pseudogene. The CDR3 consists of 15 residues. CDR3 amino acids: CASSKDGTFEHEQYF. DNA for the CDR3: TGTGCCAGCAGCAAAGACGGGACTTTTGAGCACGAGCAGTACTTC.

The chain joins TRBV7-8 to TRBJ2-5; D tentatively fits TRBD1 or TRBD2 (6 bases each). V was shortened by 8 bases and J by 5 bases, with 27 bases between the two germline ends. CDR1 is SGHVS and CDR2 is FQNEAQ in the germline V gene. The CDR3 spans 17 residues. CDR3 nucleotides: TGTGCCAGCTTCAAAGGGGGGTCGGTTCCGTCTGTGGAGACCCAGTACTTC. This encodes CASFKGGSVPSVETQYF. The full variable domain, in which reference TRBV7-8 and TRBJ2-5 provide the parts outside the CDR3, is GAGVSQSPRYKVAKRGQDVALRCDPISGHVSLFWYQQALGQGPEFLTYFQNEAQLDKSGLPSDRFFAERPEGSVSTLKIQRTQQEDSAVYLCASFKGGSVPSVETQYFGPGTRLLVL.

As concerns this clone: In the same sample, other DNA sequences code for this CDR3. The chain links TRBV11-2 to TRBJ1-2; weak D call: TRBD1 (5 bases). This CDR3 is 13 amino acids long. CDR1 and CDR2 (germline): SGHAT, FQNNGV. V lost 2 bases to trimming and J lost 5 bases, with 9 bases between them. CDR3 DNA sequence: TGTGCCAGCAGCTTATCAGGGACTTATGGCTACACCTTC. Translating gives CASSLSGTYGYTF.

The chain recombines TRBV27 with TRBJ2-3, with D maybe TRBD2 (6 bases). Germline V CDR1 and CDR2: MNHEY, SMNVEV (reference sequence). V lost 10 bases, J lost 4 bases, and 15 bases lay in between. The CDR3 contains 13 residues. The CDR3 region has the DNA TGTGCCATCTCGCGGGGTGGTGCAGATACGCAGTATTTT. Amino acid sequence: CAISRGGADTQYF.

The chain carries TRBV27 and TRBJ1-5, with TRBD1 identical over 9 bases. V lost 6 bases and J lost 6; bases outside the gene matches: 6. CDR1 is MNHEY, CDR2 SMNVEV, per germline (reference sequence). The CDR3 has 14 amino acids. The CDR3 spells CASRIQGAGQPQHF. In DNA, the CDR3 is TGTGCCAGCAGGATACAGGGGGCAGGTCAGCCCCAGCATTTT.

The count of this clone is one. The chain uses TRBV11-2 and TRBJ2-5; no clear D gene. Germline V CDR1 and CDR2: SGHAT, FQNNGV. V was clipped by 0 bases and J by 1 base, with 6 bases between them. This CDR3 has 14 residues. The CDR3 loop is CASSLDFIQETQYF. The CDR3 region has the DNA TGTGCCAGCAGCTTAGATTTCATCCAAGAGACCCAGTACTTC.

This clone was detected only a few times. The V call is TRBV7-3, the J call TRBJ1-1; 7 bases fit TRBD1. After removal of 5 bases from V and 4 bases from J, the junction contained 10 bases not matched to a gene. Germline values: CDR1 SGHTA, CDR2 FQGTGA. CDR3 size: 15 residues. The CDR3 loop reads CASSASTGFGTEAFF. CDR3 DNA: TGTGCCAGCAGCGCATCGACAGGGTTTGGCACTGAAGCTTTCTTT.

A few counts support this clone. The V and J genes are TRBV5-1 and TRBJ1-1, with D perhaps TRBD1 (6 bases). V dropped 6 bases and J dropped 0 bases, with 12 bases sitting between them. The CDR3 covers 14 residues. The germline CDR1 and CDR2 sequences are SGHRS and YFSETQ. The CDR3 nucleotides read TGCGCCAGCACCACACAGGGATTGAACACTGAAGCTTTCTTT. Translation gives CASTTQGLNTEAFF.

The CDR3 sequence: CASSLKAGMGYGYTF. CDR3 DNA: TGTGCCAGCAGCTTAAAGGCAGGGATGGGGTATGGCTACACCTTC. This chain uses TRBV7-9 with TRBJ1-2; perhaps TRBD1 as D (5 bases). The CDR3 covers 15 residues. Germline values: CDR1 SEHNR, CDR2 FQNEAQ (reference sequence). Trimming left V 2 bases short and J 5 bases short, with 15 bases between.

CDR3 in DNA: TGTGCCACTCGAGACGGGGCGGGCTCCTACGAGCAGTACTTC. It codes for CATRDGAGSYEQYF. J is TRBJ2-7 and V is TRBV28; possibly TRBD1 or TRBD2 for D (5 bases each). The CDR3 is 14 amino acids. Trimming shortened V by 10 bases and J by 0 bases, and 16 bases separated the two germline ends. Germline lookup yields CDR1 MDHEN and CDR2 SYDVKM.

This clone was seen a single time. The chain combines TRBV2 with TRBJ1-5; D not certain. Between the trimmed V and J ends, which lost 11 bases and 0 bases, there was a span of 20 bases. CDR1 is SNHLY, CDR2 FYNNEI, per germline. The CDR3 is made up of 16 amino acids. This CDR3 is CASGRRSSYSNQPQHF. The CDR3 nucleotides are TGTGCCTCGGGGAGGAGGAGCAGCTATAGCAATCAGCCCCAGCATTTT. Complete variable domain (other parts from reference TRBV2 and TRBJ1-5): EPEVTQTPSHQVTQMGQEVILRCVPISNHLYFYWYRQILGQKVEFLVSFYNNEISEKSEIFDDQFSVERPDGSNFTLKIRSTKLEDSAMYFCASGRRSSYSNQPQHFGDGTRLSIL.

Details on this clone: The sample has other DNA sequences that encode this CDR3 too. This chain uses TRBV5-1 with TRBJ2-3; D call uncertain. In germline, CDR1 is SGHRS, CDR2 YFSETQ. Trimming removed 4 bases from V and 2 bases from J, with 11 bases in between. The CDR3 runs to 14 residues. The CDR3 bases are TGCGCCAGCAGCCTAGGCGGATTCACAGATACGCAGTATTTT. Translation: CASSLGGFTDTQYF.

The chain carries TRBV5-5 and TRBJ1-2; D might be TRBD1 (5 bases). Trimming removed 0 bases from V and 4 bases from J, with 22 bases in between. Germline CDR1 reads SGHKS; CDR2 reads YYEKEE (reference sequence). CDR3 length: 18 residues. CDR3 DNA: TGTGCCAGCAGCTTGGCCGTCCAGGGCTCCGCGATCGCCTATGGCTACACCTTC. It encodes CASSLAVQGSAIAYGYTF.

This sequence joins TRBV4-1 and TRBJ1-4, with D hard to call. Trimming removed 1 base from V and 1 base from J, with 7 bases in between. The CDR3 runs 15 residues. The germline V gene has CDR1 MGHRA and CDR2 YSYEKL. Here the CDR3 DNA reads TGCGCCAGCAGCCAAGCCAGGATAACTAATGAAAAACTGTTTTTT. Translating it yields CASSQARITNEKLFF.

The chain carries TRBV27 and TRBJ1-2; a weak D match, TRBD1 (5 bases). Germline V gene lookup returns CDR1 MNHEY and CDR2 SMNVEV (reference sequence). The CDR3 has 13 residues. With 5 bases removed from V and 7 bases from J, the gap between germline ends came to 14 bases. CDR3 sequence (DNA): TGTGCCAGCAGTCCAGGGATGGATCTTGGCTACACCTTC. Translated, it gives CASSPGMDLGYTF.

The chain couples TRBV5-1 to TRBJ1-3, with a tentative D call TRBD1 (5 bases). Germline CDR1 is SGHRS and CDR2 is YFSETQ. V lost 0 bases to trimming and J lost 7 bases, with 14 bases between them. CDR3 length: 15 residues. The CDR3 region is CASSLVSGMGNTIYF. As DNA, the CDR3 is TGCGCCAGCAGCTTGGTGTCAGGGATGGGGAACACCATATATTTT. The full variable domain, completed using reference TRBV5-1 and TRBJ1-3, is KAGVTQTPRYLIKTRGQQVTLSCSPISGHRSVSWYQQTPGQGLQFLFEYFSETQRNKGNFPGRFSGRQFSNSRSEMNVSTLELGDSALYLCASSLVSGMGNTIYFGEGSWLTVV.